One and the same sample provided the 14 T cell receptor beta chains below, sequenced in a study of graft-versus-host responses after intestinal transplantation. Method: immunoSEQ multiplex PCR; TCRdb's copy keeps in-frame clones and lacks some. The profile shows some 100,000 clones, around 93% of them singletons. Antigens of these TCRs are unknown. Material: unstimulated CD8+ T cells sorted from spleen or lymph node cells, obtained before transplant. The receptors shown here come from a human donor who was the organ donor for an intestinal transplant.

The rearrangement joins TRBV19 to TRBJ1-6; D perhaps matches TRBD1 (6 bases). The germline V gene has CDR1 LNHDA and CDR2 SQIVND (reference sequence). Between the trimmed V and J ends, which lost 8 bases and 6 bases, there was a span of 17 bases. The CDR3 extends over 15 amino acids. In DNA, the CDR3 is TGTGCCAGTGAGCCACAGGGTTCGACTAATTCACCCCTCCACTTT. This translates into CASEPQGSTNSPLHF.

This chain uses TRBV27 with TRBJ2-2; 9 bases agree with TRBD1. This CDR3 is 14 amino acids long. V lost 5 bases, J lost 4 bases, and 2 bases stayed unmatched. Per the germline V gene, CDR1 is MNHEY and CDR2 is SMNVEV (reference sequence). The CDR3 sequence is CASSQTGGTGELFF. The CDR3 DNA reads as TGTGCCAGCAGTCAGACAGGGGGCACCGGGGAGCTGTTTTTT.

The chain employs TRBV4-1 and TRBJ2-1, with D maybe TRBD1 (6 bases). Germline assignment: CDR1 MGHRA and CDR2 YSYEKL. The length of the CDR3 is 13 residues. The V end was cut by 4 bases, the J end by 6 bases, with 10 bases between. The DNA for the CDR3 is TGCGCCAGCAGCCTAGGACAGCCCAATGAGCAGTTCTTC. Residues: CASSLGQPNEQFF.

The chain recombines TRBV7-9 with TRBJ2-3; TRBD2 agrees at 9 bases. Germline V gene data show CDR1 as SEHNR and CDR2 as FQNEAQ (reference sequence). The J segment lost 10 bases and the V segment lost 2 bases, leaving 10 bases of the junction unmatched. The CDR3 covers 15 residues. CDR3 in amino acids: CASSLPSGEGDAQYF. The CDR3 bases are TGTGCCAGCAGCTTACCTAGCGGGGAGGGGGATGCGCAGTATTTT. Supplemented by reference TRBV7-9 and TRBJ2-3, the full variable domain reads DTGVSQNPRHKITKRGQNVTFRCDPISEHNRLYWYRQTLGQGPEFLTYFQNEAQLEKSRLLSDRFSAERPKGSFSTLEIQRTEQGDSAMYLCASSLPSGEGDAQYFGPGTRLTVL.

The count of this clone is one. The chain has TRBV4-1 and TRBJ2-2; 7 positions match TRBD2. The CDR3 sequence is 15 residues long. Germline values: CDR1 MGHRA, CDR2 YSYEKL. Trimming cost V 3 bases and J 2 bases; bases outside gene matches: 3. This CDR3 reads CASSHLAENTGELFF. The CDR3 DNA sequence: TGCGCCAGCAGCCACCTAGCGGAAAACACCGGGGAGCTGTTTTTT.

The chain recombines TRBV11-3 with TRBJ2-3; 10 nucleotides match TRBD2. Germline CDR1 SGHNT, CDR2 YENEEA. The CDR3 spans 15 residues. With V trimmed by 6 bases and J by 1 base, 4 bases remained unmatched. CDR3 amino acids: CASSSSGGRTDTQYF. The DNA for the CDR3 is TGTGCCAGCAGTTCTAGCGGGGGTCGCACAGATACGCAGTATTTT.

This chain links TRBV18 with TRBJ1-2; 7 positions match TRBD1. The junction had 5 bases not matched to a gene; V was cut back by 3 bases and J by 1 base. The CDR3 has 15 amino acids. From germline, CDR1 is KGHSH and CDR2 LQKENI. This CDR3 reads CASSPHRGYNYGYTF. In DNA, the CDR3 is TGTGCCAGCTCACCTCACAGGGGATATAACTATGGCTACACCTTC.

V gene TRBV19 combines with J gene TRBJ1-2; the D gene is possibly TRBD1 (6 bases). The CDR3 sequence is 14 residues long. Germline assignment: CDR1 LNHDA and CDR2 SQIVND (reference sequence). V was pared by 7 bases and J by 4 bases, with 16 bases between. CDR3 DNA sequence: TGTGCCAGTACTGAACGCCGACAGGTCTATGGCTACACCTTC. It specifies CASTERRQVYGYTF.

This clone was picked up one time. The chain combines TRBV6-5 with TRBJ2-2; 9 bases fit TRBD1. The germline CDR1 and CDR2 sequences are MNHEY and SVGAGI. This CDR3 comprises 14 residues. The trim removed 6 bases at V and 7 bases at J, leaving 6 bases unmatched. The CDR3 sequence: CASSQDRGGGELFF. The DNA for the CDR3 is TGTGCCAGCAGCCAGGACAGGGGTGGCGGGGAGCTGTTTTTT.

V gene TRBV21-1 combines with J gene TRBJ2-7; the table assigns TRBD2, which was not confirmed against the DNA. TRBV21-1 is annotated as a pseudogene. There are 13 residues in the CDR3. CDR3 loop: CASKRTRAYEQYF. CDR3 coding DNA: TGTGCCAGCAAACGGACTAGAGCCTACGAGCAGTACTTC.

J is TRBJ1-5 and V is TRBV19, with D maybe TRBD1 (5 bases). Looked up from germline, CDR1 is LNHDA and CDR2 is SQIVND (reference sequence). The length of the CDR3 is 12 residues. The V gene lost 6 bases and the J gene lost 4 bases, with 7 bases spanning the gap. This chain's CDR3 is CASRKGNQPQHF. CDR3 sequence (DNA): TGTGCCAGTAGGAAGGGGAATCAGCCCCAGCATTTT.

The J gene is TRBJ2-1, the V gene TRBV2; no reliable D call. This CDR3 spans 11 amino acids. Germline V gene lookup returns CDR1 SNHLY and CDR2 FYNNEI. The V end was cut by 7 bases, the J end by 4 bases, with 5 bases between. CDR3 nucleotide sequence: TGTGCCAGCACCAATTACAATGAGCAGTTCTTC. Encoded protein: CASTNYNEQFF.

The chain has TRBV6-1 and TRBJ1-1; 8 nucleotides line up with TRBD1. Germline values: CDR1 MNHNS, CDR2 SASEGT. The CDR3 totals 14 residues. J was trimmed by 4 bases and V by 5 bases; bases with no gene match: 6. The CDR3 is CASSLTGGPTEAFF. The CDR3 nucleotides are TGTGCCAGCAGTCTAACAGGGGGGCCCACTGAAGCTTTCTTT.

The chain carries TRBV11-2 and TRBJ2-1, with TRBD2 matching 10 bases. Germline CDR1 reads SGHAT; CDR2 reads FQNNGV. The V segment lost 0 bases and the J segment 8 bases; nucleotides outside the gene matches: 13. The CDR3 covers 18 residues. CDR3 in amino acids: CASSLDRKSGGARYEQFF. CDR3 DNA: TGTGCCAGCAGCTTAGATAGGAAAAGCGGGGGGGCCAGGTATGAGCAGTTCTTC.